This T cell receptor beta chain originates from a study of CD8 T cells in Susac syndrome. About the study: Sequenced Susac syndrome patients included more than five with clinically active disease and eight in remission. Study-level results: In Susac patients, clonal expansion was not detected in CD4+ cells.

The V end was cut by 0 bases, the J end by 5 bases, with 13 bases between. The CDR3 has 15 residues. The germline CDR1 and CDR2 sequences are MNHEY and SVGAGI. RNA totalling roughly 0.45 to 1 ug underwent reverse transcription with random hexamers. The CDR3 of TCR beta was amplified by immunoSEQ multiplex PCR across 54 Vbeta and 13 Jbeta. TCRdb used MiXCR to reprocess the immunoSEQ multiplex PCR reads, holding one entry per CDR3 protein. Of about 150,000 distinct CDR3 sequences listed, 85% to 95% are singletons. FACS was used to enrich TEMRA cells, whereas the CD8+ and CD4+ T cells were obtained by negative isolation. On this clonotype itself: What it recognizes is unknown.

This clonotype was obtained from a human donor with Susac syndrome. The source material was CD4+ T cells from PBMCs. The chain carries TRBV6-5 and TRBJ1-2; maybe TRBD1 (6 bases). The CDR3, as DNA: TGTGCCAGCAGTTACTCGGACAGTACTATTTATGGCTACACCTTC. It is translated as CASSYSDSTIYGYTF.